A single sample gave rise to the 6 T cell receptor beta chains below, sequenced in a study of T cell clonality in common variable immunodeficiency. The study's findings and limits: Reportedly, TCR beta sequences from common variable immunodeficiency showed fewer deletions and N-nucleotide insertions.

Antigens for these TCRs are unknown. TCRdb's copy holds only in-frame clones and misses some; the assay was immunoSEQ multiplex PCR. This sample carries around 16,000 clones, none of them present only once. Sequences were obtained from peripheral blood mononuclear cells. The receptors derive from a human donor with common variable immunodeficiency.

This clone was seen more than once but under ten times. The read ends 3 residues early relative to the CDR3; the germline J gene fills the gap. The chain is built from TRBV7-6 and TRBJ2-3, with 7 bases lining up with TRBD2. V lost 4 bases to trimming and J lost 6 bases; unmatched junction nucleotides: 7. Per germline, CDR1 SGHVS and CDR2 FNYEAQ. The CDR3 consists of 14 residues. The CDR3 reads CASSYWTSSDTQYF. The sequenced CDR3 bases are TGTGCCAGCAGCTACTGGACTAGTTCGGATACG. The full variable domain, its missing parts supplied by reference TRBV7-6 and TRBJ2-3, is GAGVSQSPRYKVTKRGQDVALRCDPISGHVSLYWYRQALGQGPEFLTYFNYEAQQDKSGLPNDRFSAERPEGSISTLTIQRTEQRDSAMYRCASSYWTSSDTQYFGPGTRLTVL.

This clone came up many times. The read falls 3 residues short of the CDR3 end, and the missing part is taken from the germline J gene. The rearrangement links TRBV7-2 to TRBJ1-1, with D possibly TRBD1 on 5 matching bases. The germline V gene encodes CDR1 SGHTA and CDR2 FQGNSA. The ends were cut back, 2 bases at V and 5 bases at J, with 12 bases in the middle. This CDR3 contains 14 residues. The CDR3 DNA, read in part, is TGTGCCAGCAGCTTATCCGGAGGGGCTACTGAA. As protein: CASSLSGGATE. The entire CDR3 protein reads CASSLSGGATEAFF.

At least ten counts were recorded for this clone. The DNA read from the CDR3 is TGCGCCAGCAGCTTGGACGCAGTAGGGGGACCTGGAAACACC. Protein sequence: CASSLDAVGGPGNT. The full CDR3 is CASSLDAVGGPGNTIYF. The chain couples TRBV5-1 to TRBJ1-3, with D perhaps TRBD1 (6 bases). The CDR3 end lies 3 residues beyond the end of the read and is filled in from the germline J gene. V was pared by 0 bases and J by 2 bases, with 15 bases between. Germline CDR1 SGHRS, CDR2 YFSETQ. This CDR3 region has 17 residues.

A word on this clone: The read ends 3 residues early relative to the CDR3; the germline J gene fills the gap. The rearrangement joins TRBV11-3 to TRBJ2-7; 7 positions match TRBD1. The CDR3 length is 14 residues. Trimming removed 1 base from V and 3 bases from J; junction bases left unmatched: 3. The germline V gene has CDR1 SGHNT and CDR2 YENEEA. The CDR3 DNA, read in part, is TGTGCCAGCAGCTTAGGATCAGGGGGCTACGAG. This translates into CASSLGSGGYE. The complete CDR3 reads CASSLGSGGYEQYF.

Incomplete CDR3 DNA: TGTGCCAGCAGCCTAAGACAGGGGGGATCGAACACTGAA. Its translation is CASSLRQGGSNTE. Given in full, the CDR3 is CASSLRQGGSNTEAFF. The chain couples TRBV7-6 to TRBJ1-1; 9 bases map to TRBD1. The read comes to an end 3 residues before the CDR3 does, leaving the germline J gene to fill in the end. Germline V gene sequence: CDR1 SGHVS, CDR2 FNYEAQ. The CDR3 is 16 amino acids. After removal of 5 bases from V and 1 base from J, the junction contained 8 bases not matched to a gene.

As concerns this clone: The read falls 3 residues short of the CDR3 end, and the missing part is taken from the germline J gene. The chain combines TRBV30 with TRBJ2-5; 8 bases fit TRBD2. The CDR3 has 15 residues. J lost 5 bases, V lost 3 bases, and 11 bases had no gene match. The V gene's germline CDR1 is GTSNPN and CDR2 SVGIG (reference sequence). CDR3 bases read: TGTGCCTGGAGCAATCGGGGGGGCCGTCGGGAGACC. It codes for CAWSNRGGRRET. In full, the CDR3 reads CAWSNRGGRRETQYF.